Listed below are T cell receptor beta chains from one sample, sequenced in a study of T-cell reconstitution after alpha-beta-depleted transplantation in children. One entry per CDR3 protein results from TCRdb running MiXCR on the PCR reads. The table shows 140,000 to 150,000 distinct CDR3 sequences, with roughly 9% occurring only once. Here the sequenced sample was PBMCs, mostly from graft donor cells, taken 180 days after TCRalphabeta/CD19-depleted stem cell transplant. Source of these receptors: a female patient aged 2-9 years who had a stem cell transplant for congenital amegakaryocytic thrombocytopenia, so the T cells may come from the graft donor. Both conserved end residues are part of each CDR3. The D gene is left open where the match is weak. Some rows mark clone size as missing; the rest say once, few, many or name a class of expanded clone.

d_call j_call clone_size v_call cdr3_aa cdr3_nt
- TRBJ2-3 many TRBV20-1 CSASSTDTQYF TGCAGTGCCAGCAGCACAGATACGCAGTATTTT
TRBD2 TRBJ2-3 - TRBV20-1 CSARAIGLVTDTQYF TGCAGTGCTAGAGCTATCGGACTAGTAACAGATACGCAGTATTTT
TRBD2 TRBJ2-7 - TRBV4-3 CASSQVSSNIAGGSYEQYF TGCGCCAGCAGCCAGGTTAGCAGTAACATAGCGGGAGGCTCCTACGAGCAGTACTTC
TRBD2 TRBJ2-1 - TRBV6-2/TRBV6-3 CASRWTSPLGEQFF TGTGCCAGCAGATGGACTAGCCCACTAGGTGAGCAGTTCTTC
- TRBJ1-1 - TRBV6-5 CASSYDGQITEAFF TGTGCCAGCAGTTACGATGGACAGATCACTGAAGCTTTCTTT
- TRBJ2-3 few TRBV5-1 CASSFFGGQSTDTQYF TGCGCCAGCAGCTTCTTTGGCGGACAAAGCACAGATACGCAGTATTTT
- TRBJ2-5 few TRBV20-1 CSARDWRVQETQYF TGCAGTGCTAGAGATTGGCGGGTCCAAGAGACCCAGTACTTC
- TRBJ1-1 many TRBV20-1 CSAAQVSEAFF TGCAGTGCTGCACAGGTCTCTGAAGCTTTCTTT
TRBD2 TRBJ2-1 many TRBV24-1 CATSDSLLAASYNEQFF TGTGCCACCAGTGATTCGTTACTAGCGGCGTCCTACAATGAGCAGTTCTTC
- TRBJ2-1 many TRBV7-6 CASSLPGAVAGENEQFF TGTGCCAGCAGCTTACCGGGGGCGGTAGCTGGGGAAAATGAGCAGTTCTTC
TRBD2 TRBJ2-1 many TRBV5-1 CASSLGGTSGRISYNEQFF TGCGCCAGCAGCTTGGGGGGGACTAGCGGCCGAATTTCCTACAATGAGCAGTTCTTC
- TRBJ2-7 many TRBV10-3 CATNPDLSSREQYF TGTGCCACCAACCCCGATCTCTCCTCTCGCGAGCAGTACTTC
TRBD1 TRBJ2-3 - TRBV11-1 CASSSGRDRVVTDTQYF TGTGCCAGCAGCTCCGGGCGGGACAGGGTCGTCACAGATACGCAGTATTTT
TRBD1 TRBJ2-5 many TRBV5-1 CASSGPGQRETQYF TGCGCCAGCAGCGGACCGGGACAGCGGGAGACCCAGTACTTC